This TCR beta chain stems from a study of blood T cell repertoires in COVID-19. Authors' processing steps: Nucleated cell counts were estimated from reference gene primer amplification. Assay used: immunoSEQ multiplex PCR; TCRdb lists only in-frame clones, some missing. The D gene and trimming were derived from the DNA, and the V and J assignments and clone size from that table. Here the sample spans around 200,000 clones, 70% to 90% being singletons. The sequence came from a man between 35 and 55 years old with acute or convalescent COVID-19. Sequencing was performed on peripheral blood.

The CDR3 DNA sequence: TGTGCCAGCACCCTCCCTTCCAAAAACATTCAGTACTTC. This gives the protein CASTLPSKNIQYF. This chain links TRBV2 with TRBJ2-4; no firm D call. The length of the CDR3 is 13 residues. Germline V gene data show CDR1 as SNHLY and CDR2 as FYNNEI. V was clipped by 7 bases and J by 2 bases, with 9 bases between them.